Each of the 22 T cell receptor beta chains below was sequenced from the same sample in a study of T cells in Graves' hyperthyroidism and ophthalmopathy. It was RNA transcripts that yielded the amplified TCR beta CDR3 regions. The HTBI primer set was used in a first-round RT-PCR of the TCR CDR3. From the multiplex PCR reads, TCRdb called clonotypes with MiXCR, one entry per CDR3 protein. The data show approximately 870,000 distinct CDR3 sequences, over 35% seen once. The sample was blood. All receptors derive from a man between 18 and 29 years old with Graves' hyperthyroidism.

V usage is TRBV6-5 and J usage is TRBJ1-5; 9 bases are shared with TRBD1. Germline CDR1 is MNHEY and CDR2 is SVGAGI. CDR3 length: 15 amino acids. V was pared by 5 bases and J by 5 bases, with 7 bases of the junction left unmatched. DNA for the CDR3: TGTGCCAGCAGTCCCCGGGACAGGGCACATCAGCCCCAGCATTTT. As protein: CASSPRDRAHQPQHF.

This clonotype was recorded many times. The chain couples TRBV9 to TRBJ1-6; no definite D call. Trimming took 0 bases from V and 8 from J, leaving 9 bases between them. The CDR3 spans 14 residues. Germline V CDR1 and CDR2: SGDLS, YYNGEE. The DNA of the CDR3 is TGTGCCAGCAGCGTAGGACCTGAGGATTCACCCCTCCACTTT. Its protein is CASSVGPEDSPLHF.

The rearrangement joins TRBV7-6 to TRBJ2-7; 7 bases are a match to TRBD2. CDR1 SGHVS and CDR2 FNYEAQ come from the germline V gene. Losses at the gene ends were 3 bases for V and 2 bases for J; bases not matched to a gene: 10. The CDR3 consists of 16 residues. The CDR3 DNA follows: TGTGCCAGCAGCTTGGATGTGGGGGGGAGAGCCTACGAGCAGTACTTC. Its protein product is CASSLDVGGRAYEQYF.

This clonotype turned up a few times. V gene TRBV7-9 combines with J gene TRBJ2-2; D call uncertain. The germline V gene encodes CDR1 SEHNR and CDR2 FQNEAQ (reference sequence). The V gene lost 1 base and the J gene lost 4 bases, with 13 bases spanning the gap. The CDR3 sequence is 16 residues long. This CDR3 is CASSLDQPISTGELFF. Written as DNA, the CDR3 is TGTGCCAGCAGCTTAGATCAGCCTATCTCCACCGGGGAGCTGTTTTTT.

The V and J genes are TRBV12-3 or TRBV12-4 and TRBJ2-7, with unresolved D. V dropped 5 bases and J dropped 5 bases, with 10 bases sitting between them. The CDR3 runs 12 residues. The CDR3 DNA sequence: TGTGCCAGCAGTCGCATGTTCGACGAGCAGTACTTC. It encodes CASSRMFDEQYF.

V gene TRBV20-1 combines with J gene TRBJ2-7, with 13 bases lining up with TRBD2. Trimming at V came to 0 bases and at J to 6 bases, leaving 11 bases not matched to a gene. CDR1 and CDR2 (germline): DFQATT, SNEGSKA (reference sequence). CDR3 length equals 17 residues. The chain's CDR3 is CSARDVRTSGREGEQYF. CDR3 DNA sequence: TGCAGTGCTAGAGACGTTCGGACTAGCGGGAGAGAGGGCGAGCAGTACTTC.

A remark on this clonotype: One end of the junction does not line up with germline, which may come from a read error. The J gene is TRBJ1-5, the V gene TRBV20-1; D unclear. Germline V gene sequence: CDR1 DFQATT, CDR2 SNEGSKA (reference sequence). The CDR3 length is 14 residues. This CDR3 is CNARDRRGNQPQHF. The CDR3 DNA reads TGCAATGCTAGAGATCGGAGGGGCAATCAGCCCCAGCATTTT.

V gene TRBV7-9 combines with J gene TRBJ1-4; the D gene is possibly TRBD1 (5 bases). Per germline, CDR1 SEHNR and CDR2 FQNEAQ (reference sequence). Trimming removed 8 bases from V and 4 bases from J, with 11 bases in between. The CDR3 length is 13 residues. CDR3 sequence (DNA): TGTGCCAGCTTCGGGGGGGGTAATGAAAAACTGTTTTTT. Residues: CASFGGGNEKLFF.

This clonotype was found a few times. A much bigger clone sits one base away, suggesting this may be a read error. This chain uses TRBV25-1 with TRBJ1-1; the match to TRBD1 covers 7 bases. The CDR3 contains 15 residues. Germline trimming cut 2 bases from V and 3 bases from J; bases unmatched to any gene: 6. Germline lookup yields CDR1 MGHDK and CDR2 SYGVNS. The CDR3 protein is CASSEDRVGYTEAFF. The CDR3 nucleotides read TGTGCCAGCAGTGAAGACAGGGTGGGATACACTGAAGCTTTCTTT.

CDR3 amino acids: CASGRAEKLFF. CDR3 DNA: TGTGCCAGCGGCAGGGCGGAAAAACTGTTTTTT. This chain connects TRBV6-5 to TRBJ1-4; perhaps TRBD1 as D (5 bases). V lost 8 bases to trimming and J lost 8 bases, with 9 bases between them. CDR3 size: 11 residues. The V gene's germline CDR1 is MNHEY and CDR2 SVGAGI.

This clonotype was seen a few times. The genes are TRBV5-1 and TRBJ1-1; D gene unclear. The CDR3 covers 15 residues. Germline values: CDR1 SGHRS, CDR2 YFSETQ. Trimming removed 1 base at V and 0 bases at J, with 10 bases between. The CDR3 DNA reads as TGCGCCAGCAGCTTGAATTCAGTGGTGAACACTGAAGCTTTCTTT. Amino acids: CASSLNSVVNTEAFF.

The gene calls are TRBV19 and TRBJ1-5; D unclear. V dropped 9 bases and J dropped 6 bases, with 15 bases sitting between them. Germline CDR1 LNHDA, CDR2 SQIVND (reference sequence). This CDR3 is built from 13 residues. CDR3 DNA: TGTGCCAGCAGCCCCTTTCTGCTTCAGCCCCAGCATTTT. Protein product: CASSPFLLQPQHF.

Regarding this clonotype: A much larger clone sits a single nucleotide away, making a read error possible. The chain joins TRBV7-2 to TRBJ1-1; D remains ambiguous. The CDR3 length is 11 residues. Germline V gives CDR1 SGHTA, CDR2 FQGNSA. CDR3 DNA sequence: TGTGCCAGCAGCTTGAACAGTGAAGCTTCCTTT. Amino acids: CASSLNSEASF.

This clonotype has a count of ten or more. The chain carries TRBV15 and TRBJ2-5; 8 bases fit TRBD1. The V gene's germline CDR1 is LNHNV and CDR2 YYDKDF (reference sequence). The CDR3 loop spans 14 amino acids. V was pared by 4 bases and J by 5 bases, with 6 bases of the junction left unmatched. CDR3 residues: CATSTRQGWETQYF. The CDR3 DNA is TGTGCCACCAGCACCAGACAGGGGTGGGAGACCCAGTACTTC.

At least ten counts were recorded for this clonotype. The chain couples TRBV19 to TRBJ1-2; D may be TRBD1 (6 bases). Trimming took 6 bases from V and 5 from J, leaving 10 bases between them. The germline gives CDR1 LNHDA, CDR2 SQIVND (reference sequence). The CDR3 is 12 amino acids. The CDR3 bases are TGTGCCAGTAGCCGACAGGAATATGGCTACACCTTC. Its protein is CASSRQEYGYTF.

This clonotype was counted at least ten times. V gene TRBV10-3 combines with J gene TRBJ1-1; no definite D call. V was shortened by 3 bases and J by 0 bases, with 8 bases between the two germline ends. The CDR3 runs to 14 residues. Germline V CDR1 and CDR2: ENHRY, SYGVKD. This CDR3 is CAISEGSLNTEAFF. Written as DNA, the CDR3 is TGTGCCATCAGTGAAGGCAGCTTGAACACTGAAGCTTTCTTT.

This clonotype was counted many times. The J gene is TRBJ1-6, the V gene TRBV9; D not resolved. The V end was cut by 4 bases, the J end by 9 bases, with 14 bases between. This CDR3 comprises 14 residues. Germline V gene sequence: CDR1 SGDLS, CDR2 YYNGEE. Written as DNA, the CDR3 is TGTGCCAGCAGCCGGGGAAGTGAACCTTCACCCCTCCACTTT. Translating it yields CASSRGSEPSPLHF.

The chain links TRBV2 to TRBJ2-7; D ambiguous. CDR1 is SNHLY and CDR2 is FYNNEI in the germline V gene. The CDR3 has 13 residues. Trimming took 6 bases from V and 6 from J, leaving 15 bases between them. The CDR3 bases are TGTGCCAGCAGCTTAGGATTTCCGGGCGAGCAGTACTTC. It encodes CASSLGFPGEQYF.

This rearrangement joins TRBV2 to TRBJ2-3; no clear D. Per the germline V gene, CDR1 is SNHLY and CDR2 is FYNNEI. CDR3 size: 13 residues. The CDR3 spells CASGRSSTDTQYF. In DNA, the CDR3 is TGTGCTAGTGGCCGGAGCAGTACAGATACGCAGTATTTT.

This clonotype was detected only a few times. The rearrangement uses TRBV12-3 or TRBV12-4 and TRBJ1-1; no definite D call. The CDR3 is made up of 14 amino acids. V was trimmed by 2 bases and J by 4 bases, leaving 11 bases between them. The DNA of the CDR3 is TGTGCCAGCAGTTTAAGGGCCGGCTCCACTGAAGCTTTCTTT. This codes for CASSLRAGSTEAFF.

The rearrangement uses TRBV20-1 and TRBJ1-5; D is unclear. Germline CDR1 and CDR2: DFQATT and SNEGSKA (reference sequence). This CDR3 region has 15 residues. With 0 bases removed from V and 5 bases from J, the gap between germline ends came to 14 bases. In DNA, the CDR3 is TGCAGTGCTAGAGATTCTGCGGCAGAGGATCAGCCCCAGCATTTT. This gives the protein CSARDSAAEDQPQHF.

There are many counts of this clonotype. V is TRBV11-2 and J is TRBJ1-6; no definite D call. Germline V gene lookup returns CDR1 SGHAT and CDR2 FQNNGV. The length of the CDR3 is 8 residues. V shed 9 bases and J shed 12 bases, with 3 bases lying between them. The CDR3 reads CARGPLHF. The CDR3 nucleotides are TGTGCCAGAGGACCCCTCCACTTT.